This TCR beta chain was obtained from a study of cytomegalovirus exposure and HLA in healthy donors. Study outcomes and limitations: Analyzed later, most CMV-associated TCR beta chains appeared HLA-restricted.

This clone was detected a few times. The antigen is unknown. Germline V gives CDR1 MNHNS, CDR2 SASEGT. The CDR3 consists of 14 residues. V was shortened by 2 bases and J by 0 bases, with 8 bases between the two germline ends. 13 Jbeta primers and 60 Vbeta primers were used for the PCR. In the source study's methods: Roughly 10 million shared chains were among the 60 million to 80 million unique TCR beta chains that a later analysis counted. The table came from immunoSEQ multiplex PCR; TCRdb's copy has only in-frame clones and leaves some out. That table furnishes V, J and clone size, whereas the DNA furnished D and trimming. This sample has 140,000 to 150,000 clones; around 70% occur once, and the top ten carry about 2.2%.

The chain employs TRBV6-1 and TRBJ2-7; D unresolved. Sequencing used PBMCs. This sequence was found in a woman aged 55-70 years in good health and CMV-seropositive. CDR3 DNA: TGTGCCAGCAGTGAATCGGGTAGCTCCTACGAGCAGTACTTC. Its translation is CASSESGSSYEQYF.